This entry features one TCR beta chain sequence. This clone has just a few counts. Its specific antigen is unknown. Base qualities were left out, and no much larger clone turns up one base away. Library preparation employed the immunoSEQ multiplex PCR assay. Qiagen DNeasy or QIAamp micro DNA kits were used to isolate DNA, and the Adaptive Biotechnology human TCRB sequencing kit was used to sequence TCRB. Sequencing of TCRB libraries was performed on an Illumina MiSeq. Per the original workflow: The kit provider's software was used to analyze TCRB sequence data, and Fisher's exact test was applied to assess tumor enrichment of clonotype templates. Here the immuneACCESS table is served through TCRdb, limited to in-frame sequences with V and J called. Missing clones are a known gap in these copies; in checked studies unresolved V genes cover under half, and the rest lacks a known reason. The DNA was the basis for D and trimming; V, J and clone size are from that table. The sample table lists a few thousand clones, around 70% of them with a count of one. The ten top clones hold roughly 15% of the sample.

The sample is drawn from a study of CD4 T cells in lung cancer (dated by TCRdb to between 2018 and 2021). Regarding the complete study: To find responses to candidate mutation-encoded neoepitopes, the study screened blood T cells from NSCLC patients and isolated neoantigen-specific CD4+ T-cell clones and TCRs. TCRB deep sequencing tracked the frequency of neoantigen-specific clonotypes in tumor resections, non-adjacent lung and cultured T-cell products. Before blood donation, patients had received treatments including platinum chemotherapy, and some received nivolumab or pembrolizumab. Several patients undergoing curative-intent resections for stage I-III non-small cell lung cancer provided the tumor and non-adjacent lung tissue. Lung adenocarcinoma or squamous cell carcinoma was present in the resected patients, who were aged 60 to 69 at blood donation and were mostly former smokers. What the work shows at the level of the full study, not this receptor alone: Some blood-derived responses might reflect in vitro priming of naive T cells or cross-reactivity rather than memory responses to the cancer.

Relative to germline, V is 2 bases shorter and J is 2 bases shorter, with 16 bases between their ends. Reading the germline V gene gives CDR1 SGHNT and CDR2 YENEEA. The CDR3 numbers 17 residues from cysteine through phenylalanine. Only the CDR3 portion is preserved as DNA: 51 bases, with reading frame beginning at the first base. This chain joins TRBV11-3 to TRBJ1-3, with no confidently assigned D gene. The sequenced sample was lung tumor tissue. The clonotype was recovered from a man aged 55 to 69 with non-small cell lung cancer. The CDR3 loop reads CASSLLERLPPGNTIYF. The bases are TGTGCCAGCAGCTTACTGGAGAGGTTACCGCCTGGAAACACCATATATTTT.